Presented here are 13 T cell receptor beta chains from one specimen sequenced in a study of T-cell memory formation after mild COVID-19. A single record per CDR3 protein comes from TCRdb applying MiXCR to the 5' RACE reads. The sample consists of about 110,000 distinct CDR3 sequences, 15% to 20% of them appearing once. Sequencing input: PBMCs or a T cell subset sorted from them (not recorded which). These receptors all come from a man between 18 and 29 years old who had mild COVID-19 (a few samples of this study predate the infection). Cell type and time point are not known.

This clonotype has a count of ten or more. V gene TRBV6-5 combines with J gene TRBJ2-7; 7 nucleotides agree with TRBD2. CDR3 length: 13 residues. V was clipped by 5 bases and J by 7 bases; unmatched bases: 8. Germline values: CDR1 MNHEY, CDR2 SVGAGI. CDR3 protein: CASSSPGGREQYV. In DNA, the CDR3 is TGTGCCAGCAGTAGCCCCGGGGGGAGGGAGCAGTACGTC.

CDR3 sequence: CASSLGSRNQPQHF. Here the CDR3 DNA reads TGTGCCAGCAGCTTAGGCAGCCGTAATCAGCCCCAGCATTTT. The V call is TRBV7-8, the J call TRBJ1-5; unclear D gene. The CDR3 is 14 amino acids. Germline V lookup: CDR1 SGHVS, CDR2 FQNEAQ. Trimming left V 1 base short and J 4 bases short, with 8 bases between.

The chain is built from TRBV18 and TRBJ2-4; D gene uncertain. Trimming took off 6 bases at V and 0 bases at J, with 15 bases between the two ends. Germline-derived CDR1 and CDR2 are KGHSH and LQKENI. The CDR3 has 16 residues. This CDR3 is CASSPPGSLAKNIQYF. CDR3 nucleotide sequence: TGTGCCAGCTCCCCCCCTGGATCGCTAGCCAAAAACATTCAGTACTTC.

The chain has TRBV5-1 and TRBJ2-2, with D tentatively TRBD1 (5 bases). Trimming cost V 0 bases and J 0 bases, with 12 bases left between them. CDR1 and CDR2 (germline): SGHRS, YFSETQ. The CDR3 is 17 amino acids. This chain's CDR3 is CASSLAGHGSNTGELFF. The CDR3 DNA sequence: TGCGCCAGCAGCTTGGCCGGACACGGATCGAACACCGGGGAGCTGTTTTTT.

This chain links TRBV24-1 with TRBJ1-1, with 8 bases lining up with TRBD1. V gave up 4 bases and J gave up 5 bases; unmatched junction bases: 8. CDR3 length: 15 amino acids. Looked up from germline, CDR1 is KGHDR and CDR2 is SFDVKD. In DNA, the CDR3 is TGTGCCACCAGTGACTCAACAGGGGGTCGGACTGAAGCTTTCTTT. Amino acid sequence: CATSDSTGGRTEAFF.

This chain connects TRBV4-3 to TRBJ1-1; possible D gene TRBD1, 6 bases. The CDR3 extends over 15 amino acids. V gave up 1 base and J gave up 10 bases, with 19 bases separating them. Germline V gives CDR1 LGHNA, CDR2 YSLEER. The CDR3 sequence: CASSQGFRGVVGAFF. The CDR3 coding sequence is TGCGCCAGCAGCCAAGGGTTCAGGGGAGTAGTCGGAGCTTTCTTT.

This clonotype has just a few counts. The chain couples TRBV4-3 to TRBJ2-6; D remains unclear. V dropped 6 bases and J dropped 2 bases, with 8 bases sitting between them. In germline, CDR1 is LGHNA, CDR2 YSLEER. This CDR3 is built from 14 residues. The CDR3 region is CASSHIPGANVLTF. The CDR3 nucleotides read TGCGCCAGCAGTCATATACCTGGGGCCAACGTCCTGACTTTC.

V gene TRBV2 combines with J gene TRBJ2-3; possibly TRBD1 for D (5 bases). Trimming shortened V by 1 base and J by 4 bases, and 12 bases separated the two germline ends. This CDR3 contains 15 residues. Germline CDR1 SNHLY, CDR2 FYNNEI. The CDR3 region has the DNA TGTGCCAGCAGTGAAGAAGCGCAGGGCGCAGATACGCAGTATTTT. Translated: CASSEEAQGADTQYF.

This clonotype appeared a few times. This chain links TRBV12-3 or TRBV12-4 with TRBJ2-1; a weak D match, TRBD1 (5 bases). Trimming pared 5 bases from V and 0 bases from J, leaving 17 bases between. The CDR3 totals 17 residues. CDR3 loop: CASSHRSSRSSYNEQFF. The CDR3 DNA sequence: TGTGCCAGCAGTCACAGGTCCTCCCGTAGCTCCTACAATGAGCAGTTCTTC.

This rearrangement joins TRBV27 to TRBJ1-5; 8 nucleotides match TRBD1. After removal of 10 bases from V and 10 bases from J, the junction contained 9 bases not matched to a gene. The length of the CDR3 is 12 residues. Germline assignment: CDR1 MNHEY and CDR2 SMNVEV (reference sequence). The CDR3 protein is CATTSGQEPQHF. The CDR3 bases are TGTGCCACCACCTCGGGACAGGAACCCCAGCATTTT.

The V call is TRBV6-1, the J call TRBJ2-1, with TRBD1 matching over 10 bases. The CDR3 is 17 residues long. Trimming cost V 5 bases and J 4 bases; bases outside gene matches: 11. CDR1 is MNHNS, CDR2 SASEGT, per germline. CDR3 sequence (DNA): TGTGCCAGCAGTTTGTACACCGGGACAGGGGCATACAATGAGCAGTTCTTC. Residues: CASSLYTGTGAYNEQFF.

This clonotype was seen a handful of times. This chain uses TRBV20-1 with TRBJ1-1; D call uncertain. Germline V lookup: CDR1 DFQATT, CDR2 SNEGSKA (reference sequence). Deletions cut 0 bases from V and 1 base from J, with 9 bases between. The CDR3 totals 14 residues. CDR3 in amino acids: CSARESGPNTEAFF. The CDR3 coding sequence is TGCAGTGCTAGAGAGTCAGGTCCGAACACTGAAGCTTTCTTT.

The table lists this clonotype with a few counts. The V and J genes are TRBV7-9 and TRBJ1-3; D is undetermined. The germline CDR1 and CDR2 sequences are SEHNR and FQNEAQ (reference sequence). V was clipped by 3 bases and J by 4 bases, with 7 bases between them. This CDR3 has 13 residues. In DNA form, the CDR3 reads TGTGCCAGCAGCTTGGCCACCGGAAACACCATATATTTT. It is translated as CASSLATGNTIYF.